This TCR beta chain was obtained from a study of T cell repertoires in cytomegalovirus infection. Study details: Matching HLA type and CMV infection were both indicated by public TCR beta signatures. Study-level results: Identification of carriers of CMV plus the relevant HLA was performed using cumulative public TCR beta family frequency. The ex vivo response was dominated by HLA-C-restricted CMV-specific TCR beta clonotypes.

TCRdb independently ran MiXCR on the reads; one entry per CDR3 protein. The repertoire includes around 140,000 distinct CDR3 sequences, under 8.5% of them detected once, and approximately 19% sits in the top ten. This clonotype was seen many times. Its antigen remains unknown. The receptor's source is a human donor in good health (CMV status not recorded). Some clones in this sample may be carry-over from other donors' samples. Source material: PBMCs.

The CDR3 bases are TGTGCCAGCAGCGTGGACTTAAACTACGAGCAGTACTTC. As protein: CASSVDLNYEQYF. The chain uses TRBV7-2 and TRBJ2-7, with D possibly TRBD2 on 5 matching bases. Germline CDR1 SGHTA, CDR2 FQGNSA. Trimming removed 5 bases at V and 3 bases at J, with 11 bases between. The CDR3 contains 13 residues. The variable domain in full, with the rest retrieved from reference TRBV7-2 and TRBJ2-7, is GAGVSQSPSNKVTEKGKDVELRCDPISGHTALYWYRQSLGQGLEFLIYFQGNSAPDKSGLPSDRFSAERTGGSVSTLTIQRTQQEDSAVYLCASSVDLNYEQYFGPGTRLTVT.